What follows is one T cell receptor (beta chain) and its context. Germline CDR1 is MNHEY and CDR2 is SMNVEV (reference sequence). The CDR3 totals 16 residues. J gave up 3 bases and V 2 bases, and 8 bases lay outside the gene matches. The data stem from a study of blood T cell repertoires in COVID-19. Study information: Both acute and convalescent COVID-19 samples were obtained from the United States, Italy and Spain. T cells, B-cell-depleted T cells, or PBMCs supplied cDNA or gDNA.

As processed by the authors: Counts of nucleated cells, estimated from reference gene primer amplification, were obtained. Some clones are missing from TCRdb's copy, which holds only in-frame ones; the method was immunoSEQ multiplex PCR. Clone size and V and J calls were adopted from that table, with D and trimming inferred from the DNA. The table has about 210,000 clones, 80% to 90% seen once. The receptor comes from a man between 35 and 55 years old who had recovered from COVID-19. The sequenced material came from PBMCs or T cells enriched from blood (not recorded which). The J gene is TRBJ2-7, the V gene TRBV27; TRBD1 matches 9 bases. This CDR3 is CASSLQQGAGRYEQYF. Written as DNA, the CDR3 is TGTGCCAGCAGTTTACAACAGGGGGCAGGTCGCTACGAGCAGTACTTC.